These T cell receptor beta chains were read from a single sample in a study of a mutant IDH1 vaccine in newly diagnosed glioma. Profiled with immunoSEQ multiplex PCR; TCRdb holds only in-frame clones, not every one. The sample consists of tens of thousands of clones, around 83% of them appearing once. These receptors are not linked to any known antigen. Sequences were derived from PBMCs, sampled from a glioma patient whose treatment included an IDH1 peptide vaccine. These receptors came from a woman aged 50 to 65 with glioma. Each CDR3 is given with its conserved first and last residue. Each record gives: V gene, J gene, D gene, CDR3 length, CDR3 protein, CDR3 DNA. The D gene is left open where the match is weak.

>TRBV9|TRBJ1-2|.|14
CASSGKTGNYGYTF
TGTGCCAGCAGCGGTAAAACAGGGAACTATGGCTACACCTTC
>TRBV6-5|TRBJ1-6|.|14
CASKRRELNSPLHF
TGTGCCAGCAAGAGGAGGGAGCTAAATTCACCCCTCCACTTT
>TRBV7-2|TRBJ2-7|TRBD2|14
CASTLTGGSYEQYF
TGTGCCAGCACACTAACGGGGGGGTCCTACGAGCAGTACTTC
>TRBV25-1|TRBJ2-7|.|13
CASSGRSSYEQYF
TGTGCCAGCAGTGGAAGGAGCTCCTACGAGCAGTACTTC
>TRBV2|TRBJ1-6|.|16
CASRQSAAAINSPLHF
TGTGCCAGCCGGCAAAGCGCAGCAGCGATTAATTCACCCCTCCACTTT
>TRBV27|TRBJ2-2|.|14
CASISGVGTGELFF
TGTGCCAGCATATCAGGGGTAGGGACCGGGGAGCTGTTTTTT
>TRBV13|TRBJ2-7|.|12
CASSFRGYEQYF
TGTGCCAGCAGCTTTCGGGGATACGAGCAGTACTTC
>TRBV4-1|TRBJ1-2|.|11
CASSFSGSYTF
TGCGCCAGCAGCTTTTCGGGGAGCTACACCTTC
>TRBV7-2|TRBJ1-1|.|14
CASSLRAEVTEAFF
TGTGCCAGCAGCTTACGCGCAGAGGTCACTGAAGCTTTCTTT
>TRBV9|TRBJ1-2|.|13
CATSGLLEDGYTF
TGTGCCACCTCAGGACTCCTTGAGGATGGCTACACCTTC
>TRBV13|TRBJ1-3|TRBD1|16
CASSSGTGGFGNTIYF
TGTGCCAGCAGCTCGGGGACAGGGGGCTTTGGAAACACCATATATTTT
>TRBV5-1|TRBJ2-6|.|16
CASSLDARSGANVLTF
TGCGCCAGCAGCTTGGATGCACGCTCTGGGGCCAACGTCCTGACTTTC
>TRBV4-1|TRBJ2-5|TRBD2|16
CASSQGDGGGLETQYF
TGCGCCAGCAGCCAAGGTGATGGCGGGGGGCTGGAGACCCAGTACTTC
>TRBV4-1|TRBJ1-5|.|14
CASSQGGEGRPQHF
TGCGCCAGCAGCCAAGGAGGGGAAGGGAGACCCCAGCATTTT
>TRBV6-1|TRBJ2-3|.|15
CASSGRQDRTDTQYF
TGTGCCAGCAGTGGCAGACAGGATCGCACAGATACGCAGTATTTT